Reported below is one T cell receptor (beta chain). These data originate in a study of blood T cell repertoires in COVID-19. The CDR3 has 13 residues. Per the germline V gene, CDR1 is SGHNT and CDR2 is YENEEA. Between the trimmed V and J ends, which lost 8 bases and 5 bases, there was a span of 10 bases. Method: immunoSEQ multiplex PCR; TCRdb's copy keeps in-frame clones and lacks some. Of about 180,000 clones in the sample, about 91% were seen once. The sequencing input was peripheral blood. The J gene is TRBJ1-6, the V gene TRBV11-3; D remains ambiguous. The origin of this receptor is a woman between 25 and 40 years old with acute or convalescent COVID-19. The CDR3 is CASGRQDNSPLHF. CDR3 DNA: TGTGCCAGCGGCAGGCAAGATAATTCACCCCTCCACTTT.